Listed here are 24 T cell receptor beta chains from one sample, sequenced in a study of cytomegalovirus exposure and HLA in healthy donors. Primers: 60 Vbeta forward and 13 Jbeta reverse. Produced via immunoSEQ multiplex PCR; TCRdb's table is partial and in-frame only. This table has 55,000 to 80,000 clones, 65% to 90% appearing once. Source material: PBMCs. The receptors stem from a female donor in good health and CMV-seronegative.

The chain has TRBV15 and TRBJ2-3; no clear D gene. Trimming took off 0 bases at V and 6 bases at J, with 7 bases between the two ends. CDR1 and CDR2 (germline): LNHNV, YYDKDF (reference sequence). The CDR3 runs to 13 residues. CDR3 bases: TGTGCCACCAGCAGAGATACCGCGGATACGCAGTATTTT. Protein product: CATSRDTADTQYF.

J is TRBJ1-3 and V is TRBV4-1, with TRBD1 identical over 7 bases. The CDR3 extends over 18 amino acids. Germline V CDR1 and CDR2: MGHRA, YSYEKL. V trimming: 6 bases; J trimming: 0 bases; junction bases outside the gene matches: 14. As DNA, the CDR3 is TGCGCCAGCAGTCAACGGGGACAGAACCTCCTCTCTGGAAACACCATATATTTT. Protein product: CASSQRGQNLLSGNTIYF.

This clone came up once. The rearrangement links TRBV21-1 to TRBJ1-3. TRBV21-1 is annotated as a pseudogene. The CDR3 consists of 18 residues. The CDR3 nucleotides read TGTGCCAGCAGCAAAGTTAAGCAGGGACTACGAATGGGAAACACCATATATTTT. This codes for CASSKVKQGLRMGNTIYF.

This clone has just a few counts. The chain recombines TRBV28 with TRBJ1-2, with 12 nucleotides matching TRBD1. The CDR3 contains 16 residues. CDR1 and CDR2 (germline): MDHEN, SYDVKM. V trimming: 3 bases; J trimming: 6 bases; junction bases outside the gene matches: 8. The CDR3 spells CASSFLPGQGAHGYTF. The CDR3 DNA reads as TGTGCCAGCAGTTTTTTACCGGGACAGGGGGCGCATGGCTACACCTTC.

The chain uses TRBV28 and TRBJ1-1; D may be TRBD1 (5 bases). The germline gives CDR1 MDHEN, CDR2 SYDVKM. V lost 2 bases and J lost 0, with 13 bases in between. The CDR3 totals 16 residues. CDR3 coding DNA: TGTGCCAGCAGTTTAAACGCGGGGCGCATGAACACTGAAGCTTTCTTT. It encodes CASSLNAGRMNTEAFF.

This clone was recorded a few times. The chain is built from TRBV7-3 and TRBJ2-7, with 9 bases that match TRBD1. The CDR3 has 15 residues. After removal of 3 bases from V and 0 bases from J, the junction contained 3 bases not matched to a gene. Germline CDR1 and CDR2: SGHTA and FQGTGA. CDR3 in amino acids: CASSFRGQGSYEQYF. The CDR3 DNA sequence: TGTGCCAGCAGCTTTCGGGGACAGGGCTCCTACGAGCAGTACTTC.

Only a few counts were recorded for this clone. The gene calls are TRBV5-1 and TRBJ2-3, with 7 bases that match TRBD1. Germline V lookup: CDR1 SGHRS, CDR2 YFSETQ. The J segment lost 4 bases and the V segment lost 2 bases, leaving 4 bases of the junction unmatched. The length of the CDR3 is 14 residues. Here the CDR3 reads CASSFGQAPDTQYF. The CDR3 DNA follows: TGCGCCAGCAGCTTCGGACAGGCGCCAGATACGCAGTATTTT.

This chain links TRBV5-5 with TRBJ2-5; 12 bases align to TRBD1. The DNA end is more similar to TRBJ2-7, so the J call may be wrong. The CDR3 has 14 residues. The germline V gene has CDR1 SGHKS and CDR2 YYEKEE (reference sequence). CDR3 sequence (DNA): TGTGCCAGCAGCCGGGACAGGGGGCTCAACGAGCAGTACTTC. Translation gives CASSRDRGLNEQYF.

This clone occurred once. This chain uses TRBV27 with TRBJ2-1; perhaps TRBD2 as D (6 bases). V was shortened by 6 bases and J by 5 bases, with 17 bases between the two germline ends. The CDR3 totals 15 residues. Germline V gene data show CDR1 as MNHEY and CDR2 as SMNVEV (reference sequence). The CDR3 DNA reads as TGTGCCAGCAGCCGCCCAGGGAGGACAAACAATGAGCAGTTCTTC. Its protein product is CASSRPGRTNNEQFF.

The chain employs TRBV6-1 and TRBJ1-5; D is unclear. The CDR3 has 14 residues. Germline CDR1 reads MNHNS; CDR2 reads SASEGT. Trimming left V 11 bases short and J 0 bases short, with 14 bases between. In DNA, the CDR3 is TGTGCCTCCTTACGGAGGGATAGCAATCAGCCCCAGCATTTT. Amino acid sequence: CASLRRDSNQPQHF.

CDR3 nucleotides: TGTGCCAGCAGCTTAGGGACTAGCGGCCAAGAGACCCAGTACTTC. Encoded protein: CASSLGTSGQETQYF. V and J are TRBV7-8 and TRBJ2-5, with 10 positions matching TRBD2. CDR3 length: 15 amino acids. V lost 1 base and J lost 1; bases outside the gene matches: 0. Germline V CDR1 and CDR2: SGHVS, FQNEAQ. The variable domain in full, completed from reference TRBV7-8 and TRBJ2-5, reads GAGVSQSPRYKVAKRGQDVALRCDPISGHVSLFWYQQALGQGPEFLTYFQNEAQLDKSGLPSDRFFAERPEGSVSTLKIQRTQQEDSAVYLCASSLGTSGQETQYFGPGTRLLVL.

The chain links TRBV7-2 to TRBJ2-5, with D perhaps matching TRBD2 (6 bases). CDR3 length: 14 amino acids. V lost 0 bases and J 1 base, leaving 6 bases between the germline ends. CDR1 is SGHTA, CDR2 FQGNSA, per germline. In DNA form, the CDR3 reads TGTGCCAGCAGCTTAGCGGAGGGCCAAGAGACCCAGTACTTC. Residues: CASSLAEGQETQYF.

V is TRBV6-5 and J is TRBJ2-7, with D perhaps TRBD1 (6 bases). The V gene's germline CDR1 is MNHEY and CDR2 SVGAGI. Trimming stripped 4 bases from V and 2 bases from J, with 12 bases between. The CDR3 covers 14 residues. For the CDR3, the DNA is TGTGCCAGCAGTTGGGTAAAGGGGGCCTACGAGCAGTACTTC. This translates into CASSWVKGAYEQYF.

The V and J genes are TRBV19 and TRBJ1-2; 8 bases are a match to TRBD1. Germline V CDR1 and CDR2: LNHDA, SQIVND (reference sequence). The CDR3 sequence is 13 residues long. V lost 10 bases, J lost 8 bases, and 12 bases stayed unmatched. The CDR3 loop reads CAIPSDRGGGYTF. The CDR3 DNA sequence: TGTGCCATCCCGTCCGACAGGGGAGGAGGCTACACCTTC.

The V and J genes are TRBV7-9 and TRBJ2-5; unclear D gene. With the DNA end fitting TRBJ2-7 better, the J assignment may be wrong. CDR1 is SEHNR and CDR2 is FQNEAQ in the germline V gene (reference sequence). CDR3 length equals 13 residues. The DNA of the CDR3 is TGTGCCAGCATCGGTGATACCTCCTACGAGCAGTACTTC. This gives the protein CASIGDTSYEQYF.

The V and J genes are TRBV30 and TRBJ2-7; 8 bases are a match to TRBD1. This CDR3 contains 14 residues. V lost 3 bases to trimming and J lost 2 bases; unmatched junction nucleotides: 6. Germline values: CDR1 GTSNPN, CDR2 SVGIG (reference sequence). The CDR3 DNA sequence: TGTGCCTGGAGAGGGACAGGACGAGCCTACGAGCAGTACTTC. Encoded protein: CAWRGTGRAYEQYF.

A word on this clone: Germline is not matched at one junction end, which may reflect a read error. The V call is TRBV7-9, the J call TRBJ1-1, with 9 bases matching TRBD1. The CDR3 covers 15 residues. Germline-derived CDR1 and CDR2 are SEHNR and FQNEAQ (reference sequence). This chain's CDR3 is CSSSPVRQGVTEAFF. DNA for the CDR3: TGTTCCAGCAGCCCTGTACGACAGGGGGTTACTGAAGCTTTCTTT. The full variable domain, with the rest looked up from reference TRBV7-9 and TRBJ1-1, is DTGVSQNPRHKITKRGQNVTFRCDPISEHNRLYWYRQTLGQGPEFLTYFQNEAQLEKSRLLSDRFSAERPKGSFSTLEIQRTEQGDSAMYLCSSSPVRQGVTEAFFGQGTRLTVV.

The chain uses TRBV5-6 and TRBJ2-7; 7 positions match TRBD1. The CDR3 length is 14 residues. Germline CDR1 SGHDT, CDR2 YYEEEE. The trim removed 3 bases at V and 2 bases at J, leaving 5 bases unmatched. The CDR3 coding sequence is TGTGCCAGCAGCTCGACAGGGAACGCCTACGAGCAGTACTTC. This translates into CASSSTGNAYEQYF.

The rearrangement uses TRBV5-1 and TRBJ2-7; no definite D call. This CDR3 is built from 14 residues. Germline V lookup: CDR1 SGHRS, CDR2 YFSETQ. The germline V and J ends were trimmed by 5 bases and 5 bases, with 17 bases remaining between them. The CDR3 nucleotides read TGCGCCAGCAGTCCGTCGGCTACGGCGGACGAGCAGTACTTC. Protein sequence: CASSPSATADEQYF.

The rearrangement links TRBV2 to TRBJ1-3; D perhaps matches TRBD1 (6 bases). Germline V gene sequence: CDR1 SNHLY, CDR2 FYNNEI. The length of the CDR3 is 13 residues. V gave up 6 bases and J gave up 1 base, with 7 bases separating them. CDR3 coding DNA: TGTGCCAGCAGAACAGGGTCTGGAAACACCATATATTTT. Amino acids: CASRTGSGNTIYF.

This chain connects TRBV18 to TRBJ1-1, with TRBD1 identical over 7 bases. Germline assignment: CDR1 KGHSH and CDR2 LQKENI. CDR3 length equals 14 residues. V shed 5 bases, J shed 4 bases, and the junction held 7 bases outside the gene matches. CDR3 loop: CASSTDRPGTEAFF. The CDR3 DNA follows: TGTGCCAGCTCAACGGACAGGCCAGGCACTGAAGCTTTCTTT.

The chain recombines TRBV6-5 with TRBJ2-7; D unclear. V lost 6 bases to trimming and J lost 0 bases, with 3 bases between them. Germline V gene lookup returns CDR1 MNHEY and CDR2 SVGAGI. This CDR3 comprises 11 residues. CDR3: CASSNSYEQYF. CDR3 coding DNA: TGTGCCAGCAGCAACTCCTACGAGCAGTACTTC.

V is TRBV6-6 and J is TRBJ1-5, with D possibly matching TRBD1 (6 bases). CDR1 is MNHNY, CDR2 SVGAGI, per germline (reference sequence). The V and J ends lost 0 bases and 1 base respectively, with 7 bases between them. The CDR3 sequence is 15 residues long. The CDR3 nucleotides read TGTGCCAGCAGTTACTCAGGACAGAGCAATCAGCCCCAGCATTTT. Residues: CASSYSGQSNQPQHF.

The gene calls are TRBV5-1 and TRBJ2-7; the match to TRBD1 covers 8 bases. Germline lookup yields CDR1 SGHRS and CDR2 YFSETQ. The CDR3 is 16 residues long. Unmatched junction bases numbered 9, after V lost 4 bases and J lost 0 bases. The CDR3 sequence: CASSPNQGQGSYEQYF. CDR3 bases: TGCGCCAGCAGCCCCAACCAAGGACAGGGCTCCTACGAGCAGTACTTC.